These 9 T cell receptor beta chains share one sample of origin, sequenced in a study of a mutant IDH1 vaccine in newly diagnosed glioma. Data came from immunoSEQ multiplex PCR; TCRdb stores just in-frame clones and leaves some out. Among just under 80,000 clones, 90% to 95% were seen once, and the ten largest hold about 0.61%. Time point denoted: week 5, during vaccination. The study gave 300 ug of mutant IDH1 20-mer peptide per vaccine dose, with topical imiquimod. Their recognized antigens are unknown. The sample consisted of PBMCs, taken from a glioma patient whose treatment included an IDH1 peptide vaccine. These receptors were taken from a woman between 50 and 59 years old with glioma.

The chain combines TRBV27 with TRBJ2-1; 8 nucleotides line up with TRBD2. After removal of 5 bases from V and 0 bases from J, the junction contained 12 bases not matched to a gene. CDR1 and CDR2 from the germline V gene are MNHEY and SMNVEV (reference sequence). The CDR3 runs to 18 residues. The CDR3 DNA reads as TGTGCCAGCAGTAGCCCGGGGGTAGCGGGACACTCCTACAATGAGCAGTTCTTC. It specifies CASSSPGVAGHSYNEQFF.

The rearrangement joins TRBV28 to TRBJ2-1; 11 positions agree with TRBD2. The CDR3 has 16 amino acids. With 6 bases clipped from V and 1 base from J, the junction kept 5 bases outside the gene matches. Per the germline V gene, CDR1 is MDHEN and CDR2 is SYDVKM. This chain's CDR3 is CASSVTSGSSYNEQFF. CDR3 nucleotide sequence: TGTGCCAGCAGCGTCACTAGCGGGAGTTCCTACAATGAGCAGTTCTTC.

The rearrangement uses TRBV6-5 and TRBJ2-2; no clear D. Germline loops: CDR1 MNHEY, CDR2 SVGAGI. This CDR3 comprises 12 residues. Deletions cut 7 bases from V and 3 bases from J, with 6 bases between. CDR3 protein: CASKTYTGELFF. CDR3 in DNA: TGTGCCAGCAAGACTTACACCGGGGAGCTGTTTTTT.

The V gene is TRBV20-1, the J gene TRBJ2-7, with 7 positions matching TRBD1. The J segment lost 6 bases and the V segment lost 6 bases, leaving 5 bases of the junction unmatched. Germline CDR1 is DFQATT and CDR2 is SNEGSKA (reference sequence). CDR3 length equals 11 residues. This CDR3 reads CSAAGGIEQYF. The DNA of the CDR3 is TGCAGTGCCGCAGGGGGAATCGAGCAGTACTTC.

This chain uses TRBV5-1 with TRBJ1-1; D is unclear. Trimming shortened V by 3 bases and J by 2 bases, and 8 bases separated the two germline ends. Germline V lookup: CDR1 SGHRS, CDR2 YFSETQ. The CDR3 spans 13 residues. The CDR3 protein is CASSSTANTEAFF. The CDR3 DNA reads TGCGCCAGCAGCTCTACAGCTAACACTGAAGCTTTCTTT. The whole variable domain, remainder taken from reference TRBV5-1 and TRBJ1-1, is KAGVTQTPRYLIKTRGQQVTLSCSPISGHRSVSWYQQTPGQGLQFLFEYFSETQRNKGNFPGRFSGRQFSNSRSEMNVSTLELGDSALYLCASSSTANTEAFFGQGTRLTVV.

Written as DNA, the CDR3 is TGTGCCAGCAGCCGAACAGGGGGCACCTCCTACGAGCAGTACTTC. This gives the protein CASSRTGGTSYEQYF. This chain links TRBV5-6 with TRBJ2-5, with 9 bases matching TRBD1. The DNA end is a closer match to TRBJ2-7, so the J assignment may be wrong. CDR3 size: 15 residues. The germline CDR1 and CDR2 sequences are SGHDT and YYEEEE.

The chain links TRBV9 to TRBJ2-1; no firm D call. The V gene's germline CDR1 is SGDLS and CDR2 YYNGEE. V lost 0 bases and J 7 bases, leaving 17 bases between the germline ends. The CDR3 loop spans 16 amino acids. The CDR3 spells CASSVATSGRSNEQFF. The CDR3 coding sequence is TGTGCCAGCAGCGTAGCTACGTCGGGTAGGTCGAATGAGCAGTTCTTC.

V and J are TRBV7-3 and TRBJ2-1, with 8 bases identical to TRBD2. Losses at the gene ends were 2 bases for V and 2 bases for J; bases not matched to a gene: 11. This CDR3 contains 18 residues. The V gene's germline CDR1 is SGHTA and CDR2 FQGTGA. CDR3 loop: CASSLGAGGSGPYNEQFF. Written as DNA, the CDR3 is TGTGCCAGCAGCTTAGGCGCGGGAGGTAGCGGACCCTACAATGAGCAGTTCTTC.

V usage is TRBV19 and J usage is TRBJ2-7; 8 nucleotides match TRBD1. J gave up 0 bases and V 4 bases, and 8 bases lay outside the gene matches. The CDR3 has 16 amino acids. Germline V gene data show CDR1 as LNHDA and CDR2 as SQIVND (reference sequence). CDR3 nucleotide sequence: TGTGCCAGTAGTAGAGCCGGGACAGGAAGCTCCTACGAGCAGTACTTC. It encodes CASSRAGTGSSYEQYF.